This TCR beta chain originates from a study of control samples from healthy donors and cancer patients. Libraries were prepared by immunoSEQ multiplex PCR; TCRdb keeps only in-frame clonotypes and omits some of them. The sample includes 20,000 to 30,000 clones, approximately 78% of them seen just once. Trimming removed 0 bases at V and 5 bases at J, with 13 bases between. Germline loops: CDR1 SGDLS, CDR2 YYNGEE. This CDR3 has 15 amino acids. J is TRBJ2-3 and V is TRBV9; a weak D match, TRBD2 (5 bases). Source material: PBMCs. The sequence was collected from a man in his fifties or sixties with colorectal cancer. The CDR3 region has the DNA TGTGCCAGCAGCGTAGGAGGCCGGGCGGGAGATACGCAGTATTTT. Protein product: CASSVGGRAGDTQYF.